A single sample is the source of the 3 T cell receptor beta chains below, sequenced in a study of T cell repertoires in cytomegalovirus infection. TCRdb re-called the reads through MiXCR, storing one row per CDR3 protein. The profile shows around 530,000 distinct CDR3 sequences, 16% of them singletons. Source material: CD8+ T cells from PBMCs. The receptors originated from a human donor in good health (CMV status not recorded). Some clones in this sample may be carry-over from other donors' samples.

This rearrangement joins TRBV7-3 to TRBJ2-3; possibly TRBD2 for D (7 bases). V was pared by 2 bases and J by 2 bases, with 17 bases between. The CDR3 is made up of 17 amino acids. CDR1 is SGHTA and CDR2 is FQGTGA in the germline V gene. The CDR3 spells CASSLSVGGADTDTQYF. CDR3 DNA: TGTGCCAGCAGCTTATCAGTAGGGGGGGCTGACACAGATACGCAGTATTTT.

At least ten counts were recorded for this clonotype. This rearrangement joins TRBV7-9 to TRBJ1-1; D is undetermined. The V end was cut by 2 bases, the J end by 6 bases, with 4 bases between. Germline CDR1 reads SEHNR; CDR2 reads FQNEAQ (reference sequence). This CDR3 is built from 11 residues. The CDR3 is CASSLNAEAFF. CDR3 sequence (DNA): TGTGCCAGCAGCTTAAACGCTGAAGCTTTCTTT.

This clonotype occurred many times. The chain uses TRBV7-9 and TRBJ1-5, with D possibly TRBD1 on 5 matching bases. Germline assignment: CDR1 SEHNR and CDR2 FQNEAQ (reference sequence). The CDR3 is 17 amino acids. The germline V and J ends were trimmed by 0 bases and 0 bases, with 12 bases remaining between them. As DNA, the CDR3 is TGTGCCAGCAGCTTAGCCGGGAGAGGGGCTAGCAATCAGCCCCAGCATTTT. Its translation is CASSLAGRGASNQPQHF.